What follows are 21 T cell receptor beta chains derived from one specimen sequenced in a study of blood T cell repertoires in COVID-19. Measured with immunoSEQ multiplex PCR; TCRdb has only the in-frame clones, and not every one. The sample has under 60,000 clones, around 80% seen once. The specimen sequenced was peripheral blood. The receptor set was obtained from a man aged 55 to 70 with acute or convalescent COVID-19.

A note on this clone: The same CDR3 also results from other DNA sequences found in this sample. This chain connects TRBV5-1 to TRBJ2-6; 8 bases are shared with TRBD1. J was trimmed by 0 bases and V by 1 base; bases with no gene match: 3. Germline V gene data show CDR1 as SGHRS and CDR2 as YFSETQ. The CDR3 is 17 amino acids. The CDR3 region is CASSLSGGYSGANVLTF. The DNA of the CDR3 is TGCGCCAGCAGCTTGTCAGGGGGCTACTCTGGGGCCAACGTCCTGACTTTC.

Only one count was recorded for this clone. This chain links TRBV18 with TRBJ1-4, with D tentatively TRBD1 (5 bases). CDR3 length: 17 residues. Trimming pared 3 bases from V and 8 bases from J, leaving 22 bases between. Germline V gene lookup returns CDR1 KGHSH and CDR2 LQKENI. CDR3 sequence: CASSPTQPGRGTEKLFF. The CDR3 coding sequence is TGTGCCAGCTCACCTACTCAGCCGGGACGGGGGACCGAAAAACTGTTTTTT.

The V gene is TRBV2, the J gene TRBJ1-2; 7 bases match TRBD1. The CDR3 sequence is 13 residues long. Germline V gives CDR1 SNHLY, CDR2 FYNNEI. V gave up 6 bases and J gave up 4 bases; unmatched junction bases: 5. The chain's CDR3 is CASSGTAGYGYTF. Written as DNA, the CDR3 is TGTGCCAGCAGCGGGACAGCAGGCTATGGCTACACCTTC.

The chain links TRBV10-1 to TRBJ2-3; TRBD2 matches 9 bases. V was clipped by 2 bases and J by 2 bases; unmatched bases: 5. The CDR3 has 16 residues. CDR1 is WNHNN and CDR2 is SYGVQD in the germline V gene (reference sequence). Here the CDR3 DNA reads TGCGCCAGCAGTGAGAGCGGGGGGCTCTACACAGATACGCAGTATTTT. It specifies CASSESGGLYTDTQYF.

The CDR3 region is CASSQLGGAGNTIYF. The CDR3 DNA follows: TGTGCCAGCAGCCAGCTCGGGGGGGCTGGAAACACCATATATTTT. This chain uses TRBV9 with TRBJ1-3, with D perhaps matching TRBD1 (5 bases). CDR3 length equals 15 residues. Deletions cut 4 bases from V and 2 bases from J, with 13 bases between. Germline values: CDR1 SGDLS, CDR2 YYNGEE. Drawing the rest from reference TRBV9 and TRBJ1-3, the complete variable domain is DSGVTQTPKHLITATGQRVTLRCSPRSGDLSVYWYQQSLDQGLQFLIQYYNGEERAKGNILERFSAQQFPDLHSELNLSSLELGDSALYFCASSQLGGAGNTIYFGEGSWLTVV.

The V and J genes are TRBV19 and TRBJ1-1; D not resolved. CDR3 size: 14 residues. Germline V gene lookup returns CDR1 LNHDA and CDR2 SQIVND (reference sequence). Trimming took off 6 bases at V and 0 bases at J, with 11 bases between the two ends. CDR3 in DNA: TGTGCCAGTAGCCCGGCGGGTGTGAACACTGAAGCTTTCTTT. As protein: CASSPAGVNTEAFF.

The chain uses TRBV2 and TRBJ1-5; D is undetermined. Trimming removed 3 bases at V and 5 bases at J, with 17 bases between. This CDR3 region has 16 residues. In germline, CDR1 is SNHLY, CDR2 FYNNEI. DNA for the CDR3: TGTGCCAGCAGTGAGGGTAGAGGGAGTATGGATCAGCCCCAGCATTTT. Translated: CASSEGRGSMDQPQHF.

This clone was counted once. This chain uses TRBV15 with TRBJ2-1; 9 bases line up with TRBD1. Germline assignment: CDR1 LNHNV and CDR2 YYDKDF (reference sequence). This CDR3 spans 16 amino acids. Germline trimming cut 5 bases from V and 6 bases from J; bases unmatched to any gene: 11. The CDR3 DNA reads as TGTGCCACCAGCGGAAGACGGGACAGGGTGGTCAATGAGCAGTTCTTC. It translates to CATSGRRDRVVNEQFF.

The chain combines TRBV29-1 with TRBJ1-4, with 8 bases matching TRBD1. This CDR3 contains 13 residues. V lost 7 bases to trimming and J lost 8 bases; unmatched junction nucleotides: 9. Germline loops: CDR1 SQVTM, CDR2 ANQGSEA. The CDR3 DNA follows: TGCAGCGGCGCCAGGGGGCGCGGAGAAAAACTGTTTTTT. This translates into CSGARGRGEKLFF. Full variable domain (rest looked up from reference TRBV29-1 and TRBJ1-4): SAVISQKPSRDICQRGTSLTIQCQVDSQVTMMFWYRQQPGQSLTLIATANQGSEATYESGFVIDKFPISRPNLTFSTLTVSNMSPEDSSIYLCSGARGRGEKLFFGSGTQLSVL.

This clone was observed a few times. The V and J genes are TRBV3-1 (or the pseudogene TRBV3-2) and TRBJ2-2; 10 bases fit TRBD2. Germline V gene data show CDR1 as LGHDT and CDR2 as YNNKEL (reference sequence). The ends lost 3 bases at V and 3 bases at J; junction bases unmatched: 4. CDR3 length equals 16 residues. Here the CDR3 DNA reads TGTGCCAGCAGCCACAAAACTAGCGGGGACACCGGGGAGCTGTTTTTT. Its protein product is CASSHKTSGDTGELFF.

The chain employs TRBV4-1 and TRBJ1-3; D is ambiguous. Germline lookup yields CDR1 MGHRA and CDR2 YSYEKL. Trimming left V 1 base short and J 0 bases short, with 13 bases between. This CDR3 contains 17 residues. CDR3 nucleotides: TGCGCCAGCAGCCAAGGCGTTTTACTGAGCTCTGGAAACACCATATATTTT. Its translation is CASSQGVLLSSGNTIYF.

The genes are TRBV29-1 and TRBJ1-3; unclear D gene. There are 11 residues in the CDR3. Trimming left V 7 bases short and J 0 bases short, with 4 bases between. CDR1 and CDR2 from the germline V gene are SQVTM and ANQGSEA. The CDR3 loop reads CSARSGNTIYF. CDR3 sequence (DNA): TGCAGCGCCCGCTCTGGAAACACCATATATTTT.

The chain is built from TRBV12-3 or TRBV12-4 and TRBJ1-2; 7 positions agree with TRBD1. The V gene end was trimmed by 4 bases and the J gene end by 7 bases; junction bases not matched to a gene: 6. The CDR3 has 13 residues. The CDR3 spells CASSYRGQSGYTF. The DNA of the CDR3 is TGTGCCAGCAGTTACAGGGGACAAAGTGGCTACACCTTC.

This clone was detected a few times. The chain is built from TRBV4-3 and TRBJ1-5; 7 positions match TRBD1. CDR3 length: 16 amino acids. V trimming: 0 bases; J trimming: 5 bases; junction bases outside the gene matches: 7. Germline V gene sequence: CDR1 LGHNA, CDR2 YSLEER. CDR3 in DNA: TGCGCCAGCAGCCAAGATAGGAGCAGGGGGGATCAGCCCCAGCATTTT. Encoded protein: CASSQDRSRGDQPQHF.

The chain uses TRBV3-1 (or the pseudogene TRBV3-2) and TRBJ2-7; 14 positions match TRBD2. This CDR3 contains 17 residues. Germline V gene sequence: CDR1 LGHDT, CDR2 YNNKEL (reference sequence). V shed 6 bases and J 4 bases; nucleotides not matched to a gene: 11. CDR3: CASRQGTSGGAAYEQYF. The CDR3 coding sequence is TGTGCCAGCAGACAGGGGACTAGCGGGGGTGCGGCGTACGAGCAGTACTTC.

The V call is TRBV28, the J call TRBJ2-7; no firm D call. This CDR3 region has 13 residues. The V gene lost 5 bases and the J gene lost 7 bases, with 15 bases spanning the gap. The germline V gene encodes CDR1 MDHEN and CDR2 SYDVKM. The CDR3 coding sequence is TGTGCCAGCAGTCTACCGAACCCTAGAGAGCAGTACTTC. Translating gives CASSLPNPREQYF.

The rearrangement uses TRBV10-3 and TRBJ2-7, with TRBD1 matching over 9 bases. This CDR3 spans 14 amino acids. Germline values: CDR1 ENHRY, CDR2 SYGVKD. Trimming cost V 3 bases and J 3 bases; bases outside gene matches: 3. For the CDR3, the DNA is TGTGCCATCAGTGAAGGGACAGGGTTCTACGAGCAGTACTTC. Protein product: CAISEGTGFYEQYF.

Within the sample, this clone is large. The chain combines TRBV6-5 with TRBJ2-7; weak D call: TRBD1 (6 bases). Germline-derived CDR1 and CDR2 are MNHEY and SVGAGI. This CDR3 is 13 amino acids long. The V end lost 2 bases, the J end lost 4 bases, and 9 bases lay between the germline ends. CDR3 region: CASSYGDRYEQYF. The CDR3 region has the DNA TGTGCCAGCAGTTACGGCGACAGGTACGAGCAGTACTTC.

This chain uses TRBV5-6 with TRBJ1-1; TRBD1 aligns across 9 bases. Germline CDR1 is SGHDT and CDR2 is YYEEEE. With 0 bases clipped from V and 4 bases from J, the junction kept 4 bases outside the gene matches. This CDR3 contains 15 residues. In DNA form, the CDR3 reads TGTGCCAGCAGCTTGGGGGGACAGGGTTTCACTGAAGCTTTCTTT. The encoded protein is CASSLGGQGFTEAFF.

This chain links TRBV4-1 with TRBJ2-1; weak D call: TRBD1 (5 bases). V lost 1 base to trimming and J lost 2 bases, with 9 bases between them. Germline CDR1 and CDR2: MGHRA and YSYEKL. The CDR3 is 15 amino acids. This CDR3 is CASSQGGAAYNEQFF. Written as DNA, the CDR3 is TGCGCCAGCAGCCAAGGTGGGGCCGCCTACAATGAGCAGTTCTTC.

The sample holds a few counts of this clone. The V and J genes are TRBV5-4 and TRBJ2-7; no reliable D call. Trimming stripped 1 base from V and 4 bases from J, with 12 bases between. The CDR3 contains 14 residues. The germline gives CDR1 SGHNT, CDR2 YYREEE (reference sequence). This CDR3 is CASSLLGNGYEQYF. CDR3 DNA: TGTGCCAGCAGCTTGTTAGGAAACGGGTACGAGCAGTACTTC.